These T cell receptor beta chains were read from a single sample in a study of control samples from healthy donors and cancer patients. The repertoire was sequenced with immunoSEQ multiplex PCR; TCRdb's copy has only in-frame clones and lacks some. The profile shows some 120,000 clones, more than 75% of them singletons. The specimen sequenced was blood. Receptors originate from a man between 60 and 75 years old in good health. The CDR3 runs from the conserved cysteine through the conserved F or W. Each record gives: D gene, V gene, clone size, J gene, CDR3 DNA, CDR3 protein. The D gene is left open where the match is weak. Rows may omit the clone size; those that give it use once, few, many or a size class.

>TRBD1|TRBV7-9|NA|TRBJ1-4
TGTGCCAGCAGCTTCCCGGGACAGGCAACCTATAATGAAAAACTGTTTTTT
CASSFPGQATYNEKLFF
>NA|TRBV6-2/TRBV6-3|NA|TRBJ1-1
TGTGCCAGCAGTTACGCCGGGTTCTCGAACACTGAAGCTTTCTTT
CASSYAGFSNTEAFF
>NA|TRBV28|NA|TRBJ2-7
TGTGCCAGCAGTTTGGATGTTCCCTTAACCTACGAGCAGTACTTC
CASSLDVPLTYEQYF
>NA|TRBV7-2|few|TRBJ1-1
TGTGCCAGCAGCTTAGAGGTGAATCGATACACTGAAGCTTTCTTT
CASSLEVNRYTEAFF
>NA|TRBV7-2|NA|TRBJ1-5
TGTGCCAGCACTCGAGGGAGGGGCAATCAGCCCCAGCATTTT
CASTRGRGNQPQHF
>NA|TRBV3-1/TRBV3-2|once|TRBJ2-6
TGTGCCAGCAGCCACGACAGCCTCGTCACCTCTGGGGCCAACGTCCTGACTTTC
CASSHDSLVTSGANVLTF
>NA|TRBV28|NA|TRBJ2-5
TGTGCCAGCAGTAAGAACCCGGAGACCCAGTACTTC
CASSKNPETQYF
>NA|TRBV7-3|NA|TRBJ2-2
TGTGCCAGCAGGAAAACAGGGAACACCGGGGAGCTGTTTTTT
CASRKTGNTGELFF
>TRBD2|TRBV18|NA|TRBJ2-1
TGTGCCAGCTCACCACCGGTAGCGGGGGGGCGGAGCAATGAGCAGTTCTTC
CASSPPVAGGRSNEQFF
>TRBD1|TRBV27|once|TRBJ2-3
TGTGCCAGCAGACCGCTAGACAGGGGGCAAAGAGATACGCAGTATTTT
CASRPLDRGQRDTQYF
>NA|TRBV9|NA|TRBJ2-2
TGTGCCAGCAGCTCATATACGACAGGCGGGGCCGGGGAGCTGTTTTTT
CASSSYTTGGAGELFF
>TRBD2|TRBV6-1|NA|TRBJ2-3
TGTGCCAGCAGTGAAACAAGCGGGGGGTTCACAGATACGCAGTATTTT
CASSETSGGFTDTQYF
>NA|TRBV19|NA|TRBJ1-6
TGTGCCAGTATGGGGCAGGGGTGGAATTCACCCCTCCACTTT
CASMGQGWNSPLHF
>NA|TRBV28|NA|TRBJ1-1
TGTGCCAGCAGTTCCCAGGGGAGATCTGAAGCTTTCTTT
CASSSQGRSEAFF
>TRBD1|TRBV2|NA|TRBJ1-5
TGTGCCGGCGGGACAGAAAGGAATCAGCCCCAGCATTTT
CAGGTERNQPQHF
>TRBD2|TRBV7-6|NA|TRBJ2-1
TGTGCCAGCAGCTTATCGGGACTGGGACTAGCGGGGGACCATTCCTACAATGAGCAGTTCTTC
CASSLSGLGLAGDHSYNEQFF
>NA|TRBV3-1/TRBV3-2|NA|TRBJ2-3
TGTGCCAGCAGCCAAGATCACCTGGCCTCAGATACGCAGTATTTT
CASSQDHLASDTQYF
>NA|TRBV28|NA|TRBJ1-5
TGTGCCAGCAGTCCCCCGAGTGCGGAACTCCAGCCCCAGCATTTT
CASSPPSAELQPQHF
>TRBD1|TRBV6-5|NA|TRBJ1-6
TGTGCCAGCACCCCGGGACAGGGAGGGAGACCCCTCCACTTT
CASTPGQGGRPLHF
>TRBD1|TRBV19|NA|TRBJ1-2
TGTGCCAGTAGCCCCCCCCGGACAGGAATTAATAACTATGGCTACACCTTC
CASSPPRTGINNYGYTF
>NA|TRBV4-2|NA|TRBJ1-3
TGTGCCAGCAGCCAAGATTGGGGCCCTGGAAACACCATATATTTT
CASSQDWGPGNTIYF
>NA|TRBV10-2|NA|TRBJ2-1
TGCGCCAGCAGTGATGTGGGCGGGGACACCTACAATGAGCAGTTCTTC
CASSDVGGDTYNEQFF
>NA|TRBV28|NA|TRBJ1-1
TGTGCCAGCATAGGGAACACTGAAGCTTTCTTT
CASIGNTEAFF
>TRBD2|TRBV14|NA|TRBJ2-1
TGTGCCAGCAGCCCGGGGGGAGGCAGGGAGACTGAGCAGTTCTTC
CASSPGGGRETEQFF
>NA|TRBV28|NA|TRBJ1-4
TGTGCCAGCACCTCGAGGGGCCAGGGTGGTGAAAAACTGTTTTTT
CASTSRGQGGEKLFF
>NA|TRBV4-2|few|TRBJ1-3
TGTGCCAGCAGCCAAGACAGAGGCAGTACCCGAAACACCATATATTTT
CASSQDRGSTRNTIYF
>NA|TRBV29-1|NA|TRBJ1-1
TGCAGCGCCCAAGGTGGGGCGAACACTGAAGCTTTCTTT
CSAQGGANTEAFF
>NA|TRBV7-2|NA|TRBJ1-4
TGTGCCAGCAGCCCTACGGGCACCCCAACTAATGAAAAACTGTTTTTT
CASSPTGTPTNEKLFF
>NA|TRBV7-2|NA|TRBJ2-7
TGTGCCAGCAGCTCACCGGGAAAACACTACGAGCAGTACTTC
CASSSPGKHYEQYF